This TCR beta chain originates from a study of shared T cell receptors in the human thymus. Using immunoSEQ multiplex PCR, the repertoire was profiled, and TCRdb retains in-frame clones only, with some absent. The sample lists under 700,000 clones, around three quarters occurring once. The ends lost 1 base at V and 2 bases at J; junction bases unmatched: 5. CDR1 and CDR2 from the germline V gene are LNHDA and SQIVND (reference sequence). This CDR3 has 18 residues. The same sample was also studied in work on human thymus T cells. As that report states: Each of the donors was a healthy Finnish infant who was undergoing open corrective cardiac surgery for congenital heart defects. Thymus was obtained from resections taken during corrective heart surgery. Apparent bias marked the V and J gene usage of thymic and blood repertoires. Unrelated people showed highly overlapping thymic repertoires, related research reported.

The clonotype comes from a boy less than two years old with a congenital heart defect. Specimen: thymocytes. The gene calls are TRBV19 and TRBJ2-2; TRBD2 aligns across 12 bases. CDR3 DNA sequence: TGTGCCAGTAGTATAGGCCTAGCGGGAGGGCCTAACACCGGGGAGCTGTTTTTT. It encodes CASSIGLAGGPNTGELFF.